This T cell receptor beta chain was observed in a study of shared clonotypes between healthy human individuals. The overall study: The study used three CD4 naive, three CD4 memory, two CD8 naive and one CD8 memory plate per donor.

Generated by immunoSEQ multiplex PCR, the TCRdb table keeps only in-frame clones and is missing some. The sample includes about 820,000 clones, more than 85% seen only once; the top ten take under 30%. Terminally differentiated effector memory CD45RA+ cells were left out of the naive CD8 fraction, which was CD45RO-negative and positively selected for CCR7. This CDR3 contains 13 residues. Germline V gene sequence: CDR1 SGHNT, CDR2 YENEEA. V lost 7 bases and J lost 5, with 14 bases in between. The TCR comes from a man aged 25-40 years in good health. The sequenced sample consisted of naive CD8+ T cells sorted from blood. This sequence joins TRBV11-3 and TRBJ1-2; possible D gene TRBD1, 5 bases. CDR3 sequence: CASITKTDYGYTF. Here the CDR3 DNA reads TGTGCCAGCATCACCAAGACAGATTATGGCTACACCTTC.